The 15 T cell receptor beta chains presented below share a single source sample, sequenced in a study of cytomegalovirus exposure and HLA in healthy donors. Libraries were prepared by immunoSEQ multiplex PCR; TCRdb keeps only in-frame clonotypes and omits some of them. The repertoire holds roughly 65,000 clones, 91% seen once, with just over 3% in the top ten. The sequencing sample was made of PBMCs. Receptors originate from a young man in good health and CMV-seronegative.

CDR3 coding DNA: TGTGCCAGCAGCTTAAGGGACAGTTCCTACAATGAGCAGTTCTTC. Its protein is CASSLRDSSYNEQFF. V is TRBV7-3 and J is TRBJ2-1, with 7 bases that match TRBD1. Germline assignment: CDR1 SGHTA and CDR2 FQGTGA. CDR3 size: 15 residues. With V trimmed by 1 base and J by 1 base, 1 base remained unmatched.

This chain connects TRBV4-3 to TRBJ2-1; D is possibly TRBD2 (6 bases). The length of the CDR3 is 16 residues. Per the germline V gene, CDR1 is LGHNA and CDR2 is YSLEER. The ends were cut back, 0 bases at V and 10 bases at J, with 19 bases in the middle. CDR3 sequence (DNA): TGCGCCAGCAGCCAAGATCTCCCCAGACTAGGAGGAGAGCAGTTCTTC. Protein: CASSQDLPRLGGEQFF.

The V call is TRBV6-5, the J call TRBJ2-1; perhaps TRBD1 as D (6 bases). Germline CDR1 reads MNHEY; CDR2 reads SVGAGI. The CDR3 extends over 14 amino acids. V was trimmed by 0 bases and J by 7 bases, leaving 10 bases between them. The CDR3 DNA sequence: TGTGCCAGCAGTTACTCTACAGGGACGAATGAGCAGTTCTTC. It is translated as CASSYSTGTNEQFF.

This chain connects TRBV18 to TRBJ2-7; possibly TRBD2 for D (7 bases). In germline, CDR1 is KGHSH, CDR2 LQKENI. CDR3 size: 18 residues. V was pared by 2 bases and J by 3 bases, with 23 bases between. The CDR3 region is CASSPVEVSGGAFYEQYF. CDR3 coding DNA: TGTGCCAGCTCACCAGTGGAAGTTTCGGGGGGCGCTTTCTACGAGCAGTACTTC.

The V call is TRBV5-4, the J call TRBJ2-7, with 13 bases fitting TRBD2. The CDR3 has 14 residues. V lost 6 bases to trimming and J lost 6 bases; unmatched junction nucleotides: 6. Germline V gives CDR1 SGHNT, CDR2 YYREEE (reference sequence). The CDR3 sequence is CASTRTSGSPEQYF. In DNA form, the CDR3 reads TGTGCCAGCACCCGGACTAGCGGGAGCCCCGAGCAGTACTTC.

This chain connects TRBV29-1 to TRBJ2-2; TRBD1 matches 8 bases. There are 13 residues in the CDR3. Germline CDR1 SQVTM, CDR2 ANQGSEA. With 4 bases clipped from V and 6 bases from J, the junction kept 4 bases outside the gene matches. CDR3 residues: CSVADRGAGELFF. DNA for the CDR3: TGCAGCGTTGCTGACAGGGGCGCCGGGGAGCTGTTTTTT.

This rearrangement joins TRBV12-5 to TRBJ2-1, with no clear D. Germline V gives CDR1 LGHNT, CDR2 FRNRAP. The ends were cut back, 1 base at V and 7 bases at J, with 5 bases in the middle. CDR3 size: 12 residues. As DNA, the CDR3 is TGTGCTAGTGGTTTGGCCTTTAATGAGCAGTTCTTC. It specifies CASGLAFNEQFF.

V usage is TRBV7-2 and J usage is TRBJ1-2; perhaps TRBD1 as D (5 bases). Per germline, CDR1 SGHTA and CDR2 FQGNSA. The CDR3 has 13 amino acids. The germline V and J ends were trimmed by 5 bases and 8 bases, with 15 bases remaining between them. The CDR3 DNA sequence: TGTGCCAGCAGCCCCTACGGGGGTGGGGGCTACACCTTC. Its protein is CASSPYGGGGYTF.

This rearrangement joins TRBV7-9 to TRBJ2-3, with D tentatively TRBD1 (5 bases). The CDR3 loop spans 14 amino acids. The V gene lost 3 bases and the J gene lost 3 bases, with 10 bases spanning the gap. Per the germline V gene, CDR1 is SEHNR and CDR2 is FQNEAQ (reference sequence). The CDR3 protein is CASSFWGSTDTQYF. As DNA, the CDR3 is TGTGCCAGCAGCTTCTGGGGCTCAACAGATACGCAGTATTTT.

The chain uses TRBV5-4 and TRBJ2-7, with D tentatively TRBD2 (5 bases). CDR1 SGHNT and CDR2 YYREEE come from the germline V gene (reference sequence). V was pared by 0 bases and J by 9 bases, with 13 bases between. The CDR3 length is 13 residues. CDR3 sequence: CASSLERTRLQYF. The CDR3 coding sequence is TGTGCCAGCAGCTTGGAAAGAACTAGGTTGCAGTACTTC.

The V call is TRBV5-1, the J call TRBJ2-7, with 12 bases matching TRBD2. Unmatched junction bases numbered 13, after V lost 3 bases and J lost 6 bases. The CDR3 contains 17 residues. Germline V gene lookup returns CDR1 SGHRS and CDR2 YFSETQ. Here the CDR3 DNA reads TGCGCCAGCAGCTCCGGGACTAGCGGGCTCCAGGCCCGCGAGCAGTACTTC. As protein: CASSSGTSGLQAREQYF. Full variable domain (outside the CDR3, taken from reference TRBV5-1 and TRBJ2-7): KAGVTQTPRYLIKTRGQQVTLSCSPISGHRSVSWYQQTPGQGLQFLFEYFSETQRNKGNFPGRFSGRQFSNSRSEMNVSTLELGDSALYLCASSSGTSGLQAREQYFGPGTRLTVT.

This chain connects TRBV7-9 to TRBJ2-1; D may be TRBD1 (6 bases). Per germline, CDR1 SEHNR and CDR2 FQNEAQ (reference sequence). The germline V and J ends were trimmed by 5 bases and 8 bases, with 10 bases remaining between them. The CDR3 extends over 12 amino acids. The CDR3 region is CASSPQGHEQFF. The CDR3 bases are TGTGCCAGCAGCCCACAGGGTCATGAGCAGTTCTTC. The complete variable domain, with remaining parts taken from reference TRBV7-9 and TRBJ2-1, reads DTGVSQNPRHKITKRGQNVTFRCDPISEHNRLYWYRQTLGQGPEFLTYFQNEAQLEKSRLLSDRFSAERPKGSFSTLEIQRTEQGDSAMYLCASSPQGHEQFFGPGTRLTVL.

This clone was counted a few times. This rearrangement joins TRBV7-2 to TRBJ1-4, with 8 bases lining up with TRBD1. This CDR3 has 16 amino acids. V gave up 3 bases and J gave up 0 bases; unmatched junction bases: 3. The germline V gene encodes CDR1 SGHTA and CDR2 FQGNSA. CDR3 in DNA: TGTGCCAGCAGCTTCGGACAGGGAACAACTAATGAAAAACTGTTTTTT. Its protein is CASSFGQGTTNEKLFF.

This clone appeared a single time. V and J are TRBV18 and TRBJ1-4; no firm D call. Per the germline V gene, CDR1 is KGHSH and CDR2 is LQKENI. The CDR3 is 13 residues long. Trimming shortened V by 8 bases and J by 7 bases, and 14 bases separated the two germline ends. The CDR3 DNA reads TGTGCCAGCGGAGGTGGGCCGCCTGAAAAACTGTTTTTT. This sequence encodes CASGGGPPEKLFF.

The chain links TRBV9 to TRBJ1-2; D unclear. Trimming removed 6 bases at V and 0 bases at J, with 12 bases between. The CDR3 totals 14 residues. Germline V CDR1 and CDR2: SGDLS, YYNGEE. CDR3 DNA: TGTGCCAGCACTCTGACCGGAGCTAACTATGGCTACACCTTC. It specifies CASTLTGANYGYTF. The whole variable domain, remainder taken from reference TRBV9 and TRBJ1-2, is DSGVTQTPKHLITATGQRVTLRCSPRSGDLSVYWYQQSLDQGLQFLIQYYNGEERAKGNILERFSAQQFPDLHSELNLSSLELGDSALYFCASTLTGANYGYTFGSGTRLTVV.